This TCR beta chain was identified in a study of blood T cell repertoires in COVID-19. This clone was detected only once. The germline CDR1 and CDR2 sequences are SGHAT and FQNNGV. V gave up 6 bases and J gave up 4 bases, with 12 bases separating them. The CDR3 length is 14 residues. The data were produced by immunoSEQ multiplex PCR, yet TCRdb's version contains in-frame clones alone and is incomplete. The data show about 530,000 clones, about 89% seen once. The rearrangement links TRBV11-2 to TRBJ1-4, with D perhaps matching TRBD1 (5 bases). The sample was peripheral blood. The source of this sequence is a woman in her forties or fifties with COVID-19, enrolled during active disease. CDR3 nucleotides: TGTGCCAGCAGACGTTTAGGGGTTAATGAAAAACTGTTTTTT. Amino acids: CASRRLGVNEKLFF.